This is a list of T cell receptor beta chains from one sample in a study of blood T cell repertoires in COVID-19. Assay: immunoSEQ multiplex PCR; the TCRdb copy retains only in-frame clones and omits some. This repertoire shows roughly 380,000 clones, around nine tenths found once; its top ten account for roughly 1.5%. The sequenced sample was peripheral blood. These receptors were collected from a woman between 35 and 50 years old with COVID-19, enrolled during active disease. Each CDR3 is given with its conserved first and last residue. Each record gives: D gene, J gene, clone size, V gene, CDR3 protein, CDR3 DNA. D genes are given only for firm matches. Clone size is not always given. Where it is, it says once, few, many or a class for expanded clones.

.,TRBJ2-2,.,TRBV7-2,CASIPGLATGELFF,TGTGCCAGTATTCCGGGACTCGCCACCGGGGAGCTGTTTTTT
.,TRBJ1-1,.,TRBV29-1,CSVQGLSTEAFF,TGCAGCGTTCAGGGGCTGAGCACTGAAGCTTTCTTT
TRBD1,TRBJ1-3,once,TRBV5-1,CASSRGQASGNTIYF,TGCGCCAGCAGCCGAGGACAGGCCTCTGGAAACACCATATATTTT
.,TRBJ1-1,once,TRBV6-5,CASSIDMNTEAFF,TGTGCCAGCAGCATCGACATGAACACTGAAGCTTTCTTT
.,TRBJ2-2,many,TRBV19,CASSILRQGGTGELFF,TGTGCCAGTAGTATCCTGCGGCAGGGAGGCACCGGGGAGCTGTTTTTT
.,TRBJ2-2,.,TRBV11-2,CASSLASRGGGELFF,TGTGCCAGCAGCTTAGCTTCGAGGGGGGGCGGGGAGCTGTTTTTT
.,TRBJ1-5,.,TRBV21-1,CASSKSRTVPNQPQHF,TGTGCCAGCAGCAAAAGTAGGACAGTCCCCAATCAGCCCCAGCATTTT
.,TRBJ2-2,.,TRBV6-2/TRBV6-3,CASSEALSGVTGELFF,TGTGCCAGCAGTGAGGCCCTGTCGGGAGTCACCGGGGAGCTGTTTTTT
TRBD1,TRBJ1-6,.,TRBV18,CASLPTGVNSPLHF,TGTGCCAGCTTACCGACAGGGGTTAATTCACCCCTCCACTTT
.,TRBJ2-2,few,TRBV6-6,CASSYSTVTGELFF,TGTGCCAGCAGTTATTCGACAGTCACCGGGGAGCTGTTTTTT
TRBD1,TRBJ1-2,.,TRBV18,CASSPEGAFNYGYTF,TGTGCCAGCTCACCGGAGGGGGCGTTTAACTATGGCTACACCTTC
TRBD2,TRBJ2-7,once,TRBV4-3,CASSPAGTSGSGPYEQYF,TGCGCCAGCAGCCCGGCCGGGACTAGCGGGAGCGGACCCTACGAGCAGTACTTC
.,TRBJ2-7,.,TRBV3-1/TRBV3-2,CASSRGIFEQYF,TGTGCCAGCAGTCGCGGGATCTTCGAGCAGTACTTC
.,TRBJ2-2,.,TRBV12-5,CASGSQRTALWAGELFF,TGTGCTAGTGGTTCTCAGCGTACCGCCCTATGGGCCGGGGAGCTGTTTTTT
TRBD1,TRBJ1-6,.,TRBV5-6,CASSQTGGAKNSPLHF,TGTGCCAGCAGCCAAACAGGGGGCGCGAAGAATTCACCCCTCCACTTT
.,TRBJ1-3,.,TRBV28,CASSLNQGQSGNTIYF,TGTGCCAGCAGTTTAAACCAGGGGCAATCTGGAAACACCATATATTTT
.,TRBJ2-3,.,TRBV6-5,CASSYGNPGARDTQYF,TGTGCCAGCAGTTACGGTAACCCAGGGGCAAGAGATACGCAGTATTTT
.,TRBJ1-1,.,TRBV7-2,CASSSGQPKAEAFF,TGTGCCAGCAGCTCCGGACAGCCAAAAGCTGAAGCTTTCTTT
.,TRBJ1-3,.,TRBV5-6,CASSLVGRAGNTIYF,TGTGCCAGCAGCTTGGTAGGCCGGGCTGGAAACACCATATATTTT
TRBD1,TRBJ2-7,once,TRBV30,CAWMYRGNYEQYF,TGTGCCTGGATGTACAGGGGAAACTACGAGCAGTACTTC
.,TRBJ1-5,.,TRBV6-5,CASRPTGLSNQPQHF,TGTGCCAGCAGGCCTACAGGGCTTAGCAATCAGCCCCAGCATTTT
TRBD1,TRBJ1-2,.,TRBV6-4,CASSYGQGEFGYTF,TGTGCCAGCAGCTACGGACAGGGGGAATTTGGCTACACCTTC
.,TRBJ1-6,.,TRBV9,CASSPRVEHYNSPLHF,TGTGCCAGCAGCCCTCGGGTAGAACATTATAATTCACCCCTCCACTTT
TRBD1,TRBJ2-7,few,TRBV7-9,CASSYSIGTGSYEQYF,TGTGCCAGCAGCTACTCTATAGGGACAGGGTCCTACGAGCAGTACTTC
.,TRBJ1-5,once,TRBV6-6,CASSYQGQSNQPQHF,TGTGCCAGCAGTTACCAAGGACAGAGCAATCAGCCCCAGCATTTT
TRBD1,TRBJ1-2,once,TRBV18,CASSTQPTGVIPYGYTF,TGTGCCAGCTCAACCCAACCGACAGGGGTAATCCCCTATGGCTACACCTTC
TRBD1,TRBJ2-5,.,TRBV19,CATHDPGGSGETQYF,TGTGCCACCCACGACCCAGGGGGCTCCGGAGAGACCCAGTACTTC
TRBD1,TRBJ1-6,.,TRBV28,CASSLRQGNNSPLHF,TGTGCCAGCAGTTTACGACAGGGTAATAATTCACCCCTCCACTTT
TRBD1,TRBJ2-7,.,TRBV5-1,CASSLRSGQGYEQYF,TGCGCCAGCAGCTTGCGATCCGGACAGGGCTACGAGCAGTACTTC
.,TRBJ2-1,.,TRBV28,CASSLQGKQFF,TGTGCCAGCAGTTTACAGGGAAAGCAGTTCTTC
.,TRBJ1-3,.,TRBV7-9,CASSLQGTGNTIYF,TGTGCCAGCAGCCTACAGGGAACGGGAAACACCATATATTTT
TRBD1,TRBJ1-2,.,TRBV7-2,CASRLTGGVDGYTF,TGTGCCAGCAGATTGACAGGGGGCGTGGATGGCTACACCTTC
.,TRBJ1-4,.,TRBV28,CASRPGGTTNEKLFF,TGTGCCAGCAGGCCGGGGGGCACAACTAATGAAAAACTGTTTTTT
TRBD1,TRBJ2-2,.,TRBV5-4,CATRAGGQGDPRRTGELFF,TGTGCCACTCGCGCGGGGGGACAGGGGGACCCCCGGCGCACCGGGGAGCTGTTTTTT
.,TRBJ2-1,.,TRBV5-8,CASSRGRGGYNEQFF,TGTGCCAGCAGCCGAGGGAGAGGGGGTTACAATGAGCAGTTCTTC
.,TRBJ2-7,once,TRBV25-1,CASSKFSTGIAIEQYF,TGTGCCAGCAGCAAATTCTCTACAGGGATCGCGATCGAGCAGTACTTC
.,TRBJ1-1,.,TRBV19,CASSPTWSSLDTEAFF,TGTGCCAGTAGTCCCACGTGGTCTAGTTTGGACACTGAAGCTTTCTTT
.,TRBJ1-1,.,TRBV20-1,CSASWQGSTEAFF,TGCAGTGCTAGTTGGCAGGGTAGTACTGAAGCTTTCTTT
.,TRBJ1-5,.,TRBV21-1,CASSPSPRTGIQPQHF,TGTGCCAGCAGCCCCTCTCCGAGGACAGGGATTCAGCCCCAGCATTTT
.,TRBJ1-4,.,TRBV19,CASSVYGATNEKLFF,TGTGCCAGTAGTGTCTACGGTGCAACTAATGAAAAACTGTTTTTT
TRBD2,TRBJ2-2,once,TRBV11-1,CASSSGLARVGELFF,TGTGCCAGCAGCTCCGGACTAGCGCGTGTCGGGGAGCTGTTTTTT
.,TRBJ1-4,.,TRBV19,CASSILLRTATNEKLFF,TGTGCCAGTAGTATCTTACTAAGGACAGCAACTAATGAAAAACTGTTTTTT
.,TRBJ2-1,.,TRBV14,CASSQDLGGEQFF,TGTGCCAGCAGCCAAGATCTCGGGGGAGAACAGTTCTTC
TRBD1,TRBJ2-7,.,TRBV5-4,CASSLNVFRTGSSYEQYF,TGTGCCAGCAGCTTGAATGTGTTTAGGACAGGGAGCTCCTACGAGCAGTACTTC
TRBD2,TRBJ2-1,.,TRBV20-1,CSARSSGSRFF,TGCAGTGCTAGATCTAGCGGGAGTAGGTTCTTC
.,TRBJ2-5,.,TRBV24-1,CATSDRQGRETQYF,TGTGCCACCAGTGATCGGCAGGGCAGGGAGACCCAGTACTTC
TRBD1,TRBJ1-5,.,TRBV7-9,CASSSRGRSNQREHF,TGTGCCAGCAGCTCAAGGGGGCGAAGCAATCAGCGGGAGCATTTT
.,TRBJ2-7,.,TRBV2,CASSKTGTRSSYEQYF,TGTGCCAGCAGTAAAACCGGGACTCGGAGCTCCTACGAGCAGTACTTC
TRBD2,TRBJ2-2,once,TRBV7-2,CASSLAVLAGAGELFF,TGTGCCAGCAGCTTAGCTGTACTAGCGGGAGCCGGGGAGCTGTTTTTT
.,TRBJ2-7,.,TRBV5-1,CASSGRLSTGEQYF,TGCGCCAGCAGTGGCAGACTATCTACGGGCGAGCAGTACTTC
.,TRBJ1-1,.,TRBV28,CASNLVGGAEAFF,TGTGCCAGCAACCTAGTGGGGGGGGCTGAAGCTTTCTTT
TRBD1,TRBJ2-1,.,TRBV19,CASSINRGFEYNEQFF,TGTGCCAGTAGTATCAACAGGGGGTTTGAATACAATGAGCAGTTCTTC
TRBD1,TRBJ1-2,.,TRBV6-2/TRBV6-3,CASSYPGGPGYTF,TGTGCCAGCAGTTATCCAGGGGGCCCTGGCTACACCTTC
TRBD2,TRBJ2-1,.,TRBV19,CASSTSGRALYNEQFF,TGTGCCAGTAGTACAAGCGGGAGGGCCCTTTACAATGAGCAGTTCTTC
.,TRBJ1-2,.,TRBV5-5,CASSLFLEGYTF,TGTGCCAGCAGCTTGTTCCTAGAGGGCTACACCTTC
.,TRBJ2-7,.,TRBV9,CASSVGWEAYEQYF,TGTGCCAGCAGCGTAGGTTGGGAGGCATACGAGCAGTACTTC
.,TRBJ2-5,.,TRBV18,CASSSQETQYF,TGTGCCAGCTCTTCTCAAGAGACCCAGTACTTC